This T cell receptor (beta chain) stems from a study of human T cells and chemical hapten exposure. Time point reported: pre-sensitization, week 0. Stated treatment: therapeutic diphenylcyclopropenone sensitization with weekly scalp DPC. This clonotype was observed a handful of times. The V end lost 4 bases, the J end lost 4 bases, and 10 bases lay between the germline ends. CDR1 is SQVTM and CDR2 is ANQGSEA in the germline V gene. This CDR3 comprises 12 residues. Each CDR3 protein is one row after TCRdb ran MiXCR on the RACE reads. Of 240,000 or so distinct CDR3 sequences listed, approximately 8.6% are singletons.

The clonotype was recovered from a woman aged 35 to 49 with alopecia areata. Some clones in this sample may be carry-over from other donors' samples. V and J are TRBV29-1 and TRBJ1-2; D unclear. Sequenced material: whole blood, taken in connection with sensitization to the hapten diphenylcyclopropenone (DPC). CDR3 in amino acids: CSVVGRSYGYTF. The CDR3 bases are TGCAGCGTTGTAGGACGGAGCTATGGCTACACCTTC.